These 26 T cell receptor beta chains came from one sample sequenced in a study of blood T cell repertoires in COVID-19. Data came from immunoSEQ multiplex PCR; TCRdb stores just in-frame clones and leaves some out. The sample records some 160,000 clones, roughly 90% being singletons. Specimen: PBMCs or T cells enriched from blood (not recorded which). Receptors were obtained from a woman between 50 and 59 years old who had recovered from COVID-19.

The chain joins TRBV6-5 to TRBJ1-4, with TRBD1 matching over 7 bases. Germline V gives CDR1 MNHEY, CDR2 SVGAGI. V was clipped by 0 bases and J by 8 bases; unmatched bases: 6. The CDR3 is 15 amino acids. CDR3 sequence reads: CASSYSRQGQEKLFF. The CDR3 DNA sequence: TGTGCCAGCAGTTACTCGCGACAGGGACAGGAAAAACTGTTTTTT.

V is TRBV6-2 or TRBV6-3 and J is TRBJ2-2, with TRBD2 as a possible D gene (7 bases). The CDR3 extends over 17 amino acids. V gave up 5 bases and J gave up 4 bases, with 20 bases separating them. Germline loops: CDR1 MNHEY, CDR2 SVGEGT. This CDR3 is CASSPLRGGFITGELFF. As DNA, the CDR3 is TGTGCCAGCAGTCCCCTGAGGGGGGGGTTCATCACCGGGGAGCTGTTTTTT.

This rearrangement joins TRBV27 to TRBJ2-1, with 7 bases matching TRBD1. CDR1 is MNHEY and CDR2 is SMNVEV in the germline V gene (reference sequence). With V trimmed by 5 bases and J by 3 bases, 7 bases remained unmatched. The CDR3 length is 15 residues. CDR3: CASSRRDSLYNEQFF. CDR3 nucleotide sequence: TGTGCCAGCAGTCGCCGGGACAGCCTCTACAATGAGCAGTTCTTC.

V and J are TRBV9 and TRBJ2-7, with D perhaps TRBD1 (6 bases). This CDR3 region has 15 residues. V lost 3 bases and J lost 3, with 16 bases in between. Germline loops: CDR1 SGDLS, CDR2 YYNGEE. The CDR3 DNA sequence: TGTGCCAGCAGCGGAACCGGGACATTTAACTACGAGCAGTACTTC. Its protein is CASSGTGTFNYEQYF.

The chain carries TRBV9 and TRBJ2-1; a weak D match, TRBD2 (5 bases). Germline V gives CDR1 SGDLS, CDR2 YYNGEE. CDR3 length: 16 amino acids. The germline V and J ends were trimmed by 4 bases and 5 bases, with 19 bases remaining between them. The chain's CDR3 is CASSFRGWPPNNEQFF. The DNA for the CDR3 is TGTGCCAGCAGCTTTAGAGGGTGGCCTCCGAACAATGAGCAGTTCTTC.

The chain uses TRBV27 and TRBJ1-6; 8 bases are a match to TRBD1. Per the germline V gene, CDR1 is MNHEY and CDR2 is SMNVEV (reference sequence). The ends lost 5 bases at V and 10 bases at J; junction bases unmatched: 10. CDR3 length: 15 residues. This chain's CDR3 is CASSPQTGVVSPLHF. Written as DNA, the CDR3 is TGTGCCAGCAGTCCCCAGACAGGGGTCGTGTCACCCCTCCACTTT.

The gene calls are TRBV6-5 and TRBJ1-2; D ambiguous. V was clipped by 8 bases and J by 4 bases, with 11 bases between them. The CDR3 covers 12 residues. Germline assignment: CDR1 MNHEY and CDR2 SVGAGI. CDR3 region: CASGLTSYGYTF. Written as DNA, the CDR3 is TGTGCCAGCGGTTTAACTTCCTATGGCTACACCTTC.

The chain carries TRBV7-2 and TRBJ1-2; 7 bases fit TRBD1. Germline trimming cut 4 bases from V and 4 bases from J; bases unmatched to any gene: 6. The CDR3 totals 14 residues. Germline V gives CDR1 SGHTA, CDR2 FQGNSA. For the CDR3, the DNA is TGTGCCAGCAGCTCCCTCACAGGGGCCTATGGCTACACCTTC. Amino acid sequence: CASSSLTGAYGYTF.

The CDR3 spells CASSNFVGADTQYF. The CDR3 region has the DNA TGTGCCAGTAGCAACTTCGTGGGAGCAGATACGCAGTATTTT. The rearrangement joins TRBV19 to TRBJ2-3; a weak D match, TRBD2 (5 bases). Germline V gene lookup returns CDR1 LNHDA and CDR2 SQIVND (reference sequence). The CDR3 has 14 amino acids. V was pared by 6 bases and J by 4 bases, with 14 bases between.

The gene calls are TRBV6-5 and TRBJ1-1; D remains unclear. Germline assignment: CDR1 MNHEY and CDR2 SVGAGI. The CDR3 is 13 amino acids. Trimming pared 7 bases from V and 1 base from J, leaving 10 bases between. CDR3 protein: CASTGLQNTEAFF. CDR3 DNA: TGTGCCAGCACCGGACTCCAGAACACTGAAGCTTTCTTT.

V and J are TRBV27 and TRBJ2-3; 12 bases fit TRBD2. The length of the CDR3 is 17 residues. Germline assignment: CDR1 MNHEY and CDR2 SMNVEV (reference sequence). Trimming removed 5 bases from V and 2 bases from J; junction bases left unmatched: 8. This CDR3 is CASSPTRLAGVTDTQYF. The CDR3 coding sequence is TGTGCCAGCAGTCCCACCAGACTAGCGGGGGTCACAGATACGCAGTATTTT.

The CDR3 nucleotides are TGTGCCAGCAGCTTAAGGCCCACAGACACTGAAGCTTTCTTT. It yields the protein CASSLRPTDTEAFF. The chain couples TRBV7-3 to TRBJ1-1; D is unresolved. Trimming removed 1 base from V and 3 bases from J, with 9 bases in between. This CDR3 contains 14 residues. Looked up from germline, CDR1 is SGHTA and CDR2 is FQGTGA.

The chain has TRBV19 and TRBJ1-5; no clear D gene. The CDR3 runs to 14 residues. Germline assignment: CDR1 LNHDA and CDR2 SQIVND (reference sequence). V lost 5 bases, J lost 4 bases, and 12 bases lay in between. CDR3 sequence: CASSVAGVNQPQHF. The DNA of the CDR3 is TGTGCCAGTAGTGTCGCAGGTGTAAATCAGCCCCAGCATTTT. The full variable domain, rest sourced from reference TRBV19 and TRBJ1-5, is DGGITQSPKYLFRKEGQNVTLSCEQNLNHDAMYWYRQDPGQGLRLIYYSQIVNDFQKGDIAEGYSVSREKKESFPLTVTSAQKNPTAFYLCASSVAGVNQPQHFGDGTRLSIL.

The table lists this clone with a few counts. CDR3 nucleotides: TGTGCCAGCACCATGGGGACAGTCAGACGGGATACGCAGTATTTT. Protein: CASTMGTVRRDTQYF. V and J are TRBV2 and TRBJ2-3; 7 bases are a match to TRBD1. With 7 bases clipped from V and 6 bases from J, the junction kept 13 bases outside the gene matches. Germline V gives CDR1 SNHLY, CDR2 FYNNEI. CDR3 length: 15 amino acids.

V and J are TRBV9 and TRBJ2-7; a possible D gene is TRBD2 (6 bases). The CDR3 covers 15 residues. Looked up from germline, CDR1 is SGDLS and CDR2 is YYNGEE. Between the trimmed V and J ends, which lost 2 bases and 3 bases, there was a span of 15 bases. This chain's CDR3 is CASSVTGDSGYEQYF. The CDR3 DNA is TGTGCCAGCAGCGTTACCGGGGACTCGGGCTACGAGCAGTACTTC.

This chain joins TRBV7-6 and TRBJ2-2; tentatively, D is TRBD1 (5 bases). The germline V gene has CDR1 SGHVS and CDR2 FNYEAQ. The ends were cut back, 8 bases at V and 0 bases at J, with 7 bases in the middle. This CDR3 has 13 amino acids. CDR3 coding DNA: TGTGCCAGCGACAGTACGAACACCGGGGAGCTGTTTTTT. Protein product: CASDSTNTGELFF.

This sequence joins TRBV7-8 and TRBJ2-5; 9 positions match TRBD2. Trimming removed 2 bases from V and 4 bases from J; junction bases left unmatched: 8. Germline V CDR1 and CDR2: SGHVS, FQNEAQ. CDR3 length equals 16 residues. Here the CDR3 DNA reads TGTGCCAGCAGCTTACTAGCGGGGCAATCCCGAGAGACCCAGTACTTC. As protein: CASSLLAGQSRETQYF.

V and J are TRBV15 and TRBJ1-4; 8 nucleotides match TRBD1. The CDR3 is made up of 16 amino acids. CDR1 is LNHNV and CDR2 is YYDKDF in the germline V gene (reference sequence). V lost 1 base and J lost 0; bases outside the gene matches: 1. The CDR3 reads CATSRGGQATNEKLFF. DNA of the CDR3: TGTGCCACCAGCAGAGGGGGACAGGCAACTAATGAAAAACTGTTTTTT.

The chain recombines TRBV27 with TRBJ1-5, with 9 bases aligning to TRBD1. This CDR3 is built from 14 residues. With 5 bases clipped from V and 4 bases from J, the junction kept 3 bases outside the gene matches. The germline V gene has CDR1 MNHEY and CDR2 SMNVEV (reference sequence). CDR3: CASSPGQGNQPQHF. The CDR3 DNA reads TGTGCCAGCAGTCCAGGACAGGGGAATCAGCCCCAGCATTTT.

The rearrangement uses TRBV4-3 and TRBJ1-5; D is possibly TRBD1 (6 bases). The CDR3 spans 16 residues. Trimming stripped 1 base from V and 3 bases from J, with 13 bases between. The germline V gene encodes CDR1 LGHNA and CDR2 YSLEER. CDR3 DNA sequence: TGCGCCAGCAGCCAAGTTTGGGACACAATCAATCAGCCCCAGCATTTT. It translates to CASSQVWDTINQPQHF.

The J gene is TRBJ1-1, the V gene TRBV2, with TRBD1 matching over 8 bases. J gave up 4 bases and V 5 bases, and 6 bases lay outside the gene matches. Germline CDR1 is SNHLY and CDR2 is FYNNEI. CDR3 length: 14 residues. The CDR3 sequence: CASSPQGVGTEAFF. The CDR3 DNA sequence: TGTGCCAGCAGTCCACAGGGGGTGGGCACTGAAGCTTTCTTT.

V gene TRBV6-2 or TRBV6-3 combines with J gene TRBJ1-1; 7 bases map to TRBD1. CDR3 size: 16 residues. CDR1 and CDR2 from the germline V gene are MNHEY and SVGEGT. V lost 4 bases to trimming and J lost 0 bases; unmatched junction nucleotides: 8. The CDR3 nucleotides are TGTGCCAGCAGTTTCACAGGGGCCACCATGAACACTGAAGCTTTCTTT. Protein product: CASSFTGATMNTEAFF.

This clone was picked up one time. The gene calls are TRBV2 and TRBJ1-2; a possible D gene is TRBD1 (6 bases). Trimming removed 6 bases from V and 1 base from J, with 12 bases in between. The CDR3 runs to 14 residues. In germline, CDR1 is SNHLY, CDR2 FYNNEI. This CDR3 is CASSGQGLNYGYTF. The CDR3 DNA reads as TGTGCCAGCAGCGGCCAGGGGCTTAACTATGGCTACACCTTC.

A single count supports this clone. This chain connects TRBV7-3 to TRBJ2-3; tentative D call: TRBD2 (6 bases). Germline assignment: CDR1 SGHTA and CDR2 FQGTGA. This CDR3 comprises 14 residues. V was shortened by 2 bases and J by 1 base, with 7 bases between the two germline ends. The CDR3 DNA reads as TGTGCCAGCAGCTTAGGAGGGCGCACAGATACGCAGTATTTT. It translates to CASSLGGRTDTQYF.

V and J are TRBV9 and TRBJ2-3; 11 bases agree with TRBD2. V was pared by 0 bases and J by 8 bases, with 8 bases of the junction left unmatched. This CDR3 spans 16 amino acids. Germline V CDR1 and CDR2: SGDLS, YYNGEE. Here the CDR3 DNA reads TGTGCCAGCAGCGTAGTAACTAGCGGGGGACCGGGTACGCAGTATTTT. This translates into CASSVVTSGGPGTQYF.

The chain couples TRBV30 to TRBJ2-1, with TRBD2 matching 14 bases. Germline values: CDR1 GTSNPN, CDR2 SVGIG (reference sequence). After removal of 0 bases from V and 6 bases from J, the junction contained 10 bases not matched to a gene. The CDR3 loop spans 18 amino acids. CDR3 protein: CAWSVYGTSGGRVNEQFF. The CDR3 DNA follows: TGTGCCTGGAGTGTATACGGGACTAGCGGGGGTAGGGTCAATGAGCAGTTCTTC.